This T cell receptor (beta chain) was observed in a study of sequential checkpoint blockade in melanoma. Study background: Arm A got nivolumab then ipilimumab; arm B the reverse, 1:1.

This CDR3 region has 14 residues. V was clipped by 4 bases and J by 2 bases; unmatched bases: 6. The V gene's germline CDR1 is SGHRS and CDR2 YFSETQ. Indicated treatment: randomized to nivolumab then ipilimumab (arm A) or the reverse (arm B). Libraries were prepared by immunoSEQ multiplex PCR; TCRdb keeps only in-frame clonotypes and omits some of them. Seen here are some 8,200 clones, 58% observed once, and the top ten hold around 17%. The chain employs TRBV5-1 and TRBJ2-7, with TRBD1 identical over 7 bases. This specimen consisted of CD8+ T cells sorted from blood (inferred from file names), obtained from a patient given nivolumab and ipilimumab in sequence. This sequence was found in a human donor with melanoma. The CDR3 spells CASSLPTGAYEQYF. CDR3 nucleotide sequence: TGCGCCAGCAGCCTACCTACAGGGGCCTACGAGCAGTACTTC.